The entry that follows covers one T cell receptor (beta chain) sequence. The antigen remains unidentified. The source of the sample is a study of shared clonotypes between healthy human individuals. Study-level findings and limits: Unshared clonotypes carried lower generation probabilities than those common to all four donors.

Generated by immunoSEQ multiplex PCR, the TCRdb table keeps only in-frame clones and is missing some. The sample has some 2,000,000 clones, 90% to 95% seen once. Only Caucasian adults living in Nashville, Tennessee made up the donor group. Trimming pared 6 bases from V and 4 bases from J, leaving 15 bases between. The CDR3 runs 14 residues. CDR1 is MNHEY, CDR2 SMNVEV, per germline (reference sequence). This TCR came from a man between 18 and 35 years old in good health. This rearrangement joins TRBV27 to TRBJ2-5, with D possibly matching TRBD2 (5 bases). The material sequenced was naive CD4+ T cells sorted from blood. Subset defined: CD45RA+ positively selected. The CDR3, as DNA: TGTGCCAGCAGGGCGAGGGTGGTGGGAGAGACCCAGTACTTC. It specifies CASRARVVGETQYF.